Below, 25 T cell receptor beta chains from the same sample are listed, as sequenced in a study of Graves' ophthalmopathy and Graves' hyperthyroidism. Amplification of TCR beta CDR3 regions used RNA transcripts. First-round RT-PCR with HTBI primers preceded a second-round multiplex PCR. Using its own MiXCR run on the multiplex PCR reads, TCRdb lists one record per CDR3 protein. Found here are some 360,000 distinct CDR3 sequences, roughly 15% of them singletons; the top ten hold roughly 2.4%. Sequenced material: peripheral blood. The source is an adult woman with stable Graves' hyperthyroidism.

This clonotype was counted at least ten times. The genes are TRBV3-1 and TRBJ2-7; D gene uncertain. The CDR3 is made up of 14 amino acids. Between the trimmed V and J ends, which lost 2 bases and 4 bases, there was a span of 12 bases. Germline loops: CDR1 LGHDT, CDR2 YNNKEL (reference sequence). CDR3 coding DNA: TGTGCCAGCAGCCAAAGGTCGTCGTATTACGAGCAGTACTTC. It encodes CASSQRSSYYEQYF.

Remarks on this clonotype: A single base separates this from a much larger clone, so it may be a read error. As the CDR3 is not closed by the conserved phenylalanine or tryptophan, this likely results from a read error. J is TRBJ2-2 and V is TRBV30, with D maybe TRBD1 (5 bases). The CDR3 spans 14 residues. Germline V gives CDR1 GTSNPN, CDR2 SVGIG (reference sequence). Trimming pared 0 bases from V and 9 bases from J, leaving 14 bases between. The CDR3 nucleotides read TGTGCCTGGAGTGTATTATTCAGGGCCCGGGAGCTGTTTTTG. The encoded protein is CAWSVLFRARELFL.

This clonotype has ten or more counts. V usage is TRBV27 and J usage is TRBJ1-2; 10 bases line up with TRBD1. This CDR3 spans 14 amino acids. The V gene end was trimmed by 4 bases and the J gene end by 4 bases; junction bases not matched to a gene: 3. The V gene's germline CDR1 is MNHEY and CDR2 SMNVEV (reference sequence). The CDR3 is CASSSGTGAYGYTF. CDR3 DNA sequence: TGTGCCAGCAGTTCCGGGACAGGGGCCTATGGCTACACCTTC.

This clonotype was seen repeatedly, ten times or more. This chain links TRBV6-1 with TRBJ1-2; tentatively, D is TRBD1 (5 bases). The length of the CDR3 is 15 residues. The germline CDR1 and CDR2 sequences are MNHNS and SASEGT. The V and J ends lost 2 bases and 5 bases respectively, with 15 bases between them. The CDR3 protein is CASSERTPWIYGYTF. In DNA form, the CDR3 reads TGTGCCAGCAGTGAAAGGACACCTTGGATATATGGCTACACCTTC.

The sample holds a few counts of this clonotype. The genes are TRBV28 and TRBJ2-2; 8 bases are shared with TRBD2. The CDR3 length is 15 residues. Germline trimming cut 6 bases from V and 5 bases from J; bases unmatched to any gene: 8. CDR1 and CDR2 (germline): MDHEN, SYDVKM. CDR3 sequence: CASSSAGAGTGELFF. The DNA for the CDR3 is TGTGCCAGCAGCTCAGCGGGGGCGGGGACCGGGGAGCTGTTTTTT.

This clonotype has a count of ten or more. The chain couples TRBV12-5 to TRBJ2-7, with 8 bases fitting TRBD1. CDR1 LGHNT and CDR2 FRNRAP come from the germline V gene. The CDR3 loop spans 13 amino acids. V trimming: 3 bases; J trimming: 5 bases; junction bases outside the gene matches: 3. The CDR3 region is CASGFQGANEQYF. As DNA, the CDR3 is TGTGCTAGTGGTTTCCAGGGGGCGAACGAGCAGTACTTC.

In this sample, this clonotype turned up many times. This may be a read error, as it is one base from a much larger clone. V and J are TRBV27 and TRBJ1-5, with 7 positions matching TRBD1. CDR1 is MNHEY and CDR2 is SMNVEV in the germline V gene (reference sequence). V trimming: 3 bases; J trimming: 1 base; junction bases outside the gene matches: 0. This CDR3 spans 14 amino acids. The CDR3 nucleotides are TGTGCCAGCAGTTTCAGGGGGAGCAATCAGCCCCAGCATTTT. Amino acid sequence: CASSFRGSNQPQHF.

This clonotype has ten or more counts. The CDR3 nucleotides read TGTGCCACCAGTACCGGGACTAGCGGGAGGGCCGGCGGGGAGCTGTTTTTT. This sequence encodes CATSTGTSGRAGGELFF. The gene calls are TRBV24-1 and TRBJ2-2, with 16 nucleotides matching TRBD2. CDR3 length: 17 amino acids. Germline V gives CDR1 KGHDR, CDR2 SFDVKD. The trim removed 6 bases at V and 7 bases at J, leaving 7 bases unmatched.

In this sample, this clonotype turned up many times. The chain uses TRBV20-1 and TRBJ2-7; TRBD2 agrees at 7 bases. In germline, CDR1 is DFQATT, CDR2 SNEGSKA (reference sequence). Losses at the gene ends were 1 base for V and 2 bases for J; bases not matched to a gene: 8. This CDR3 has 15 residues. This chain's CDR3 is CSARAPASGAYEQYF. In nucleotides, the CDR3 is TGCAGTGCTAGAGCCCCGGCTAGCGGTGCCTACGAGCAGTACTTC.

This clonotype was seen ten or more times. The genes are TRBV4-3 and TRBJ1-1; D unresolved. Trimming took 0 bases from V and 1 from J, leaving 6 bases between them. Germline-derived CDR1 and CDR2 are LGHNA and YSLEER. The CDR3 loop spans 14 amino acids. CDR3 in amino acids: CASSQEARNTEAFF. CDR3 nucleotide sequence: TGCGCCAGCAGCCAAGAAGCCAGGAACACTGAAGCTTTCTTT.

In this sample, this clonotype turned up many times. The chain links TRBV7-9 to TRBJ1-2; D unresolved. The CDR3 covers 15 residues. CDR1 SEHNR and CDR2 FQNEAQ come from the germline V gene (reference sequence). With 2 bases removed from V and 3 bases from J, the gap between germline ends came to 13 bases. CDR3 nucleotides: TGTGCCAGCAGCTTATTTTCCTCTGGGGACTATGGCTACACCTTC. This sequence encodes CASSLFSSGDYGYTF.

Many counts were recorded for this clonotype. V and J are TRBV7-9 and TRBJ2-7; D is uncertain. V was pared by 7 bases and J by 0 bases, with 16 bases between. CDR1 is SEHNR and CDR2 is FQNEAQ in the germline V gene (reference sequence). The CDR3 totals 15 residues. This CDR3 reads CASISTGRSSYEQYF. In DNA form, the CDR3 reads TGTGCCAGCATCTCGACCGGACGGAGCTCCTACGAGCAGTACTTC.

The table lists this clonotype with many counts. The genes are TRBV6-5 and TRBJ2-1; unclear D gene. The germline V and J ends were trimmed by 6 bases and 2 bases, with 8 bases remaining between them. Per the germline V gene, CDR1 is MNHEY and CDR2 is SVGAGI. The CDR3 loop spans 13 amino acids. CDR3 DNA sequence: TGTGCCAGCAGCCTTACTCCCTACAATGAGCAGTTCTTC. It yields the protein CASSLTPYNEQFF.

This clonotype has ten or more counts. CDR3 sequence reads: CASSSGGRVTGELFF. The CDR3 DNA is TGTGCCAGCAGTTCCGGCGGGAGGGTCACCGGGGAGCTGTTTTTT. The chain joins TRBV28 to TRBJ2-2, with 9 bases fitting TRBD2. Germline CDR1 MDHEN, CDR2 SYDVKM. The V and J ends lost 4 bases and 4 bases, in that order; junction bases with no gene match: 4. CDR3 length equals 15 residues.

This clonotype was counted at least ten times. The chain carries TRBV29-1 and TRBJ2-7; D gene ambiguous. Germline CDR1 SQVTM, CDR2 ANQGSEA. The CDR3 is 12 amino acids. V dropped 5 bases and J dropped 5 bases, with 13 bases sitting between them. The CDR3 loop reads CSVLGVGDEQYF. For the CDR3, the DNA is TGCAGCGTTCTTGGCGTCGGCGACGAGCAGTACTTC.

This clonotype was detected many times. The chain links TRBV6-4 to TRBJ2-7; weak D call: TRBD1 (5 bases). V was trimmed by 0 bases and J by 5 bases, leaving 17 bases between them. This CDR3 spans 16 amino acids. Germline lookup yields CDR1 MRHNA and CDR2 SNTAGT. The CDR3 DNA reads TGTGCCAGCAGTGACTCGGGATATGGGGCAGGGAACGAGCAGTACTTC. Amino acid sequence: CASSDSGYGAGNEQYF.

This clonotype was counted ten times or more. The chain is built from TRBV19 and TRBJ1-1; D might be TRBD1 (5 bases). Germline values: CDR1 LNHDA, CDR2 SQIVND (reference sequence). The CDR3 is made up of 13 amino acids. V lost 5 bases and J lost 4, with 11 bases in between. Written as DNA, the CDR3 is TGTGCCAGTAGTCAGGGCTGGTCCACTGAAGCTTTCTTT. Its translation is CASSQGWSTEAFF.

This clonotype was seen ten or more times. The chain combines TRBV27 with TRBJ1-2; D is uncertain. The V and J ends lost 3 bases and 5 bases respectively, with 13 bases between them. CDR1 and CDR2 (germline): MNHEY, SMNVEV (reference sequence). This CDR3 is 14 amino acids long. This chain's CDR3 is CASSFSHGGYGYTF. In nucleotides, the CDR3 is TGTGCCAGCAGTTTTTCCCATGGAGGGTATGGCTACACCTTC.

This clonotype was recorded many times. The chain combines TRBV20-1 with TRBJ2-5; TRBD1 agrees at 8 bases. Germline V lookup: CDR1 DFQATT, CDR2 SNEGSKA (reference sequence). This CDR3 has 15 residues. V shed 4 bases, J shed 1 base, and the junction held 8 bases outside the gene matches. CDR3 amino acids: CSAKLWTGRQETQYF. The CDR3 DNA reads TGCAGTGCTAAACTCTGGACAGGGCGCCAAGAGACCCAGTACTTC.

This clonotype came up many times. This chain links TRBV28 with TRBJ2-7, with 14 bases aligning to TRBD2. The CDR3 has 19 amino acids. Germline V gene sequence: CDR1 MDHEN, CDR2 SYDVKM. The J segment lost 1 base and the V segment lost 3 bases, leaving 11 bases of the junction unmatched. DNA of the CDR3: TGTGCCAGCAGTTTTCCCCTCAACGGACTAGCGGGAGGATCCTACGAGCAGTACTTC. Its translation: CASSFPLNGLAGGSYEQYF.

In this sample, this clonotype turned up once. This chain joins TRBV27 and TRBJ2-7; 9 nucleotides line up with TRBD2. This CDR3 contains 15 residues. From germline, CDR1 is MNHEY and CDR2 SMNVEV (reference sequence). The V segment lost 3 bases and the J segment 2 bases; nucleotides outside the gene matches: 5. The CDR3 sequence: CASSLSGRYAYEQYF. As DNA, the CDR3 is TGTGCCAGCAGTTTGAGCGGGAGGTACGCCTACGAGCAGTACTTC.

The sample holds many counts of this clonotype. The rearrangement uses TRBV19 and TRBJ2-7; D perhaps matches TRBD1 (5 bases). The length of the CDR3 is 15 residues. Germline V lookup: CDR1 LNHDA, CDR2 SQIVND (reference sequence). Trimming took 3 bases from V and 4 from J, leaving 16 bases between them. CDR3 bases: TGTGCCAGTAGTATCGAATTCCAGGGTTTGTACGAGCAGTACTTC. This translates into CASSIEFQGLYEQYF.

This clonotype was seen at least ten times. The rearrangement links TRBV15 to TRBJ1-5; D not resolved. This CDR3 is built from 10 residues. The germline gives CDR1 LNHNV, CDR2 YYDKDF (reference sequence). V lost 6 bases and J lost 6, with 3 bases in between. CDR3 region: CATRSQPQHF. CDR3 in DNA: TGTGCCACCAGAAGTCAGCCCCAGCATTTT.

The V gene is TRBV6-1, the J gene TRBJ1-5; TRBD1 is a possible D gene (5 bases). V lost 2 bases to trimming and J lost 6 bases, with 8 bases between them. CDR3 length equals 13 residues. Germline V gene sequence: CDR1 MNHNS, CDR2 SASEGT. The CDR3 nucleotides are TGTGCCAGCAGTGAACGGGGGTTTCAGCCCCAGCATTTT. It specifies CASSERGFQPQHF.

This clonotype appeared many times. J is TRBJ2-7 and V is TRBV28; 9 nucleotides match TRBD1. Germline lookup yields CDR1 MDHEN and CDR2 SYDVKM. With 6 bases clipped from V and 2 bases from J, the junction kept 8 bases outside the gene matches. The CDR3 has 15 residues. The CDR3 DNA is TGTGCCAGCAGGGGAACCGGGACAGGGCCCTACGAGCAGTACTTC. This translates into CASRGTGTGPYEQYF.